This T cell receptor (beta chain) comes out of a study of vaccination effects on CD4 cells after COVID-19. Study-wide results and limits: The vaccine-induced clones of healthy vaccinees included only 1 of 255 that cross-reacted with common cold coronaviruses.

The table came from immunoSEQ multiplex PCR; TCRdb's copy has only in-frame clones and leaves some out. The sample includes 27,000 or so clones, around 75% seen only once; the top ten take around 20%. Sequencing was preceded by expansion of antigen-specific CD4+ T cells with viral peptide pools in the ViraFEST assay. Culturing for about 9 days preceded CD4+ T cell isolation. Vaccine recipients, nucleocapsid antibody negative, had no prior SARS-CoV-2 infection. On both days 3 and 7, half of the culture medium was replaced with IL-2 medium. The ends were cut back, 4 bases at V and 1 base at J, with 8 bases in the middle. This CDR3 region has 13 residues. Germline V CDR1 and CDR2: SGHNT, YYREEE (reference sequence). In the case of this clone: Its target is unknown.

This receptor was taken from a human donor who received a COVID-19 vaccine. The chain is built from TRBV5-4 and TRBJ2-5; D is unresolved. The sequences come from CD4+ T cells from PBMCs cultured with HCoV-NL63 spike peptides, collected before COVID-19 vaccination. The CDR3 region has the DNA TGTGCCAGCAGCCACGTGGGCCAAGAGACCCAGTACTTC. It is translated as CASSHVGQETQYF.